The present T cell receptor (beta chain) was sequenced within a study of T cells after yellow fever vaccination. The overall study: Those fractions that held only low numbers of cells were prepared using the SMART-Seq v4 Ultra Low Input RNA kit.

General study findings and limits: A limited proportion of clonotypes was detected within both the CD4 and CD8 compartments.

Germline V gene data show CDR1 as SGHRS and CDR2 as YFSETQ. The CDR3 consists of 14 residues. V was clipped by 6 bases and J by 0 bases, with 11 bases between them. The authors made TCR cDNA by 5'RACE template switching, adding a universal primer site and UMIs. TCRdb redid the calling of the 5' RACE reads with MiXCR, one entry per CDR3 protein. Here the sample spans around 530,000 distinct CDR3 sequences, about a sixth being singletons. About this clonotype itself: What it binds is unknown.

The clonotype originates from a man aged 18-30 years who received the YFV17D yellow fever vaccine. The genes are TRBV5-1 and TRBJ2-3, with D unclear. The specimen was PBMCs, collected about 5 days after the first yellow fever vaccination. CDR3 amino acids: CASTTATSTDTQYF. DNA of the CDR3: TGCGCCAGCACAACCGCCACCAGCACAGATACGCAGTATTTT. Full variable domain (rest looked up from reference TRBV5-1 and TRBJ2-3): KAGVTQTPRYLIKTRGQQVTLSCSPISGHRSVSWYQQTPGQGLQFLFEYFSETQRNKGNFPGRFSGRQFSNSRSEMNVSTLELGDSALYLCASTTATSTDTQYFGPGTRLTVL.